This TCR beta chain was sequenced during a study of blood T cell repertoires in COVID-19. Study as a whole: Acute and convalescent COVID-19 specimens originated in the United States, Italy and Spain. T cells, B-cell-depleted T cells, or PBMCs supplied cDNA or gDNA.

This clone was observed once. TCRdb keeps only in-frame clones here, not all; method: immunoSEQ multiplex PCR. The sample holds about 120,000 clones, approximately 80% seen once. The CDR3 spans 17 residues. Trimming pared 1 base from V and 1 base from J, leaving 16 bases between. The germline V gene has CDR1 MNHEY and CDR2 SVGEGT. V usage is TRBV6-2 or TRBV6-3 and J usage is TRBJ1-1; a weak D match, TRBD1 (5 bases). The sequence derives from a woman in her sixties or seventies with acute or convalescent COVID-19. The sample was peripheral blood. CDR3 sequence reads: CASSYFSARRGNTEAFF. CDR3 bases: TGTGCCAGCAGTTACTTCTCGGCCCGTAGGGGGAACACTGAAGCTTTCTTT.